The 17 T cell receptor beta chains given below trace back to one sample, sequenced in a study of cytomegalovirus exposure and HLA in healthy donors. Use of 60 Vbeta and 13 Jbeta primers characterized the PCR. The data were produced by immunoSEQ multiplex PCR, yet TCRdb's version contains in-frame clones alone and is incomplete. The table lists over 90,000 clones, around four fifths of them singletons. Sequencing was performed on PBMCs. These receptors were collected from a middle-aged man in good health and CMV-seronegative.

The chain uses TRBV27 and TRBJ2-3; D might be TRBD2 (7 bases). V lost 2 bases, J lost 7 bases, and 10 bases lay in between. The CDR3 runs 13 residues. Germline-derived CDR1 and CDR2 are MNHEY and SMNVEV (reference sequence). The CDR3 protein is CASSLAGAYTQYF. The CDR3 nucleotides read TGTGCCAGCAGTTTAGCGGGGGCGTATACGCAGTATTTT.

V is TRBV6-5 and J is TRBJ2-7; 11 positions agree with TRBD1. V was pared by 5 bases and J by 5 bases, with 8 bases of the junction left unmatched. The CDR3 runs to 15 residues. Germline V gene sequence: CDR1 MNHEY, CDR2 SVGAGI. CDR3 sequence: CASSPDRGRGNEQYF. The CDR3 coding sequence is TGTGCCAGCAGTCCGGACAGGGGGCGCGGTAACGAGCAGTACTTC.

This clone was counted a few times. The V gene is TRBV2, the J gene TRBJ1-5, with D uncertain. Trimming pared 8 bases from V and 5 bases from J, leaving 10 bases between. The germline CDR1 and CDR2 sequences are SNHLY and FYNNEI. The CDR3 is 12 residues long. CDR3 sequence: CASGRDYQPQHF. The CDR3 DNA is TGTGCCAGCGGACGGGATTATCAGCCCCAGCATTTT.

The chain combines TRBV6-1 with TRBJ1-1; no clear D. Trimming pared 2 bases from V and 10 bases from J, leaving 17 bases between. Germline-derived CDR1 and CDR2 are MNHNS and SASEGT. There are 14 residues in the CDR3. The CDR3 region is CASSEMAQTLGAFF. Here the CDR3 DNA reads TGTGCCAGCAGTGAAATGGCGCAGACCCTAGGAGCTTTCTTT.

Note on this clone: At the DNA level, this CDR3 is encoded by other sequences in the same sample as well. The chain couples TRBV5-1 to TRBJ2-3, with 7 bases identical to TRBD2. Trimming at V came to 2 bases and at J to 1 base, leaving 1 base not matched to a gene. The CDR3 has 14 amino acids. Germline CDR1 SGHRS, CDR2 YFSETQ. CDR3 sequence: CASSFGGGTDTQYF. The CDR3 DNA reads TGCGCCAGCAGCTTTGGGGGGGGCACAGATACGCAGTATTTT.

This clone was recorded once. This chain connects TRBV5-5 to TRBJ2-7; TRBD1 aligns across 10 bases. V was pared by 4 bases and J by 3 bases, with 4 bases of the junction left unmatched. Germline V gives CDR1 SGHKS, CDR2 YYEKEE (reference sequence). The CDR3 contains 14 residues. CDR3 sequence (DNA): TGTGCCAGCAGCCAGGGACAGGGGCTCTACGAGCAGTACTTC. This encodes CASSQGQGLYEQYF.

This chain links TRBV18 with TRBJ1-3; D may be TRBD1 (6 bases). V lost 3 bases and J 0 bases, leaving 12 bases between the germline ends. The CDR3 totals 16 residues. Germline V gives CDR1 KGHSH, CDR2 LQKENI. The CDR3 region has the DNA TGTGCCAGCTCACCTGCGACAGGTGTCTCTGGAAACACCATATATTTT. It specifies CASSPATGVSGNTIYF.

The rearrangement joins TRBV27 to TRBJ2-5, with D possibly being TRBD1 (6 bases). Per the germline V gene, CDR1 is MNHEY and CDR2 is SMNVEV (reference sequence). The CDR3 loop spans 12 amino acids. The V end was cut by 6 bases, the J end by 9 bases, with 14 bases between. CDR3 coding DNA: TGTGCCAGCAGGGGGGCAGCAAGACCCCAGTACTTC. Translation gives CASRGAARPQYF.

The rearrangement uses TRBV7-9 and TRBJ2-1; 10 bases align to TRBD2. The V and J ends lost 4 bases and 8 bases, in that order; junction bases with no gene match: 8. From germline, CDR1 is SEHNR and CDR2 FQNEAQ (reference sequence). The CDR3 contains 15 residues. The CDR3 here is CASSSFVSGGDEQFF. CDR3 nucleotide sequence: TGTGCCAGCAGCTCCTTCGTAAGCGGGGGGGATGAGCAGTTCTTC.

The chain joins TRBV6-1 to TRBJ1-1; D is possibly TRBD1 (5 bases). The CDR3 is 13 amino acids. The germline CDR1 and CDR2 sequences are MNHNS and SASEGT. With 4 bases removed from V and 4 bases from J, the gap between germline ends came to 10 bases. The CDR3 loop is CASSAVGGTEAFF. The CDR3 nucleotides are TGTGCCAGCAGTGCCGTGGGGGGCACTGAAGCTTTCTTT.

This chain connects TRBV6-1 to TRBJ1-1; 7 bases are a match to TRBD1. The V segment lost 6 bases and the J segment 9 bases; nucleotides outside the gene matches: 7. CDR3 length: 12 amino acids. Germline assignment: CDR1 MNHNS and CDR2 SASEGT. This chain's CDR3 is CASRAGTAKAFF. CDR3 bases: TGTGCCAGCAGAGCCGGGACAGCTAAAGCTTTCTTT.

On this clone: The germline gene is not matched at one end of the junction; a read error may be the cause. The CDR3 nucleotides read TGTGCCAGCAGCGTAGAGGGGACAGGGGGTTACAGTGAGCAGTTCTTC. It codes for CASSVEGTGGYSEQFF. This sequence joins TRBV9 and TRBJ2-1; 11 nucleotides agree with TRBD1. Germline CDR1 SGDLS, CDR2 YYNGEE. This CDR3 region has 16 residues.

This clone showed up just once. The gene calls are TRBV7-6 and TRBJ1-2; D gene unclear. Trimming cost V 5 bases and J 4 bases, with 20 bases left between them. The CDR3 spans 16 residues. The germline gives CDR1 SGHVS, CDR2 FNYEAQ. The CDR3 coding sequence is TGTGCCAGCAGCCCTAGGCCGGGGTTAGGAGGCTATGGCTACACCTTC. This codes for CASSPRPGLGGYGYTF.

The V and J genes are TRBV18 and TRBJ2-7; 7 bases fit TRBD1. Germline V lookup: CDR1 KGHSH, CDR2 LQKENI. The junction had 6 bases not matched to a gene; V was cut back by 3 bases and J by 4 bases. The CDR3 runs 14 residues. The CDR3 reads CASSPTGTEYEQYF. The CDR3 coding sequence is TGTGCCAGCTCACCGACCGGGACAGAGTACGAGCAGTACTTC.

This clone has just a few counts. The CDR3 DNA sequence: TGTGCCAGCAGAGGACGGGGGGAGAAGCAGTACTTC. It codes for CASRGRGEKQYF. V usage is TRBV27 and J usage is TRBJ2-7, with TRBD2 matching 7 bases. The CDR3 runs 12 residues. The germline gives CDR1 MNHEY, CDR2 SMNVEV (reference sequence). V dropped 6 bases and J dropped 8; count of bases not matched to a gene: 7.

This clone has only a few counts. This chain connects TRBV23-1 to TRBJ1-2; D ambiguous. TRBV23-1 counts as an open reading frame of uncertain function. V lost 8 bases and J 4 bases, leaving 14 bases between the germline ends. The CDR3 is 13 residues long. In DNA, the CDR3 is TGCGCCAGCCCCGGCGGGGTGAGCTATGGCTACACCTTC. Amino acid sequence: CASPGGVSYGYTF.

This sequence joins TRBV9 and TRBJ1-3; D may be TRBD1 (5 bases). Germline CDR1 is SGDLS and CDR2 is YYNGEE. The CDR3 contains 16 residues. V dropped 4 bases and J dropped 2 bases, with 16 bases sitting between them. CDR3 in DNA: TGTGCCAGCAGCTTCCGACAGACCGGAGCTGGAAACACCATATATTTT. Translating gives CASSFRQTGAGNTIYF. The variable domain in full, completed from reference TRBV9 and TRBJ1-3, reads DSGVTQTPKHLITATGQRVTLRCSPRSGDLSVYWYQQSLDQGLQFLIQYYNGEERAKGNILERFSAQQFPDLHSELNLSSLELGDSALYFCASSFRQTGAGNTIYFGEGSWLTVV.